A single sample gave rise to the 20 T cell receptor beta chains below, sequenced in a study of T cell repertoires in cytomegalovirus infection. Their specific antigens are unknown. TCRdb called the reads again in MiXCR, with one record for every CDR3 protein. The sample records 110,000 to 150,000 distinct CDR3 sequences, around 30% being singletons. The sequencing here drew on CD8+ T cells from cultured PBMCs, taken from culture after CMV antigen stimulation. These receptors were collected from a human donor in good health (CMV status not recorded). Some clones in this sample may be carry-over from other donors' samples.

The sample holds a few counts of this clonotype. V gene TRBV12-3 or TRBV12-4 combines with J gene TRBJ2-7; TRBD1 matches at 10 bases. J was trimmed by 3 bases and V by 6 bases; bases with no gene match: 2. CDR3 length: 13 amino acids. The CDR3 loop is CASSWDRGYEQYF. CDR3 coding DNA: TGTGCCAGCAGCTGGGACAGGGGCTACGAGCAGTACTTC.

The chain has TRBV10-3 and TRBJ1-1; no clear D. Germline V gives CDR1 ENHRY, CDR2 SYGVKD. Trimming removed 2 bases from V and 0 bases from J, with 10 bases in between. The CDR3 covers 15 residues. The CDR3 region is CAISEPSAVNTEAFF. The CDR3 DNA sequence: TGTGCCATCAGTGAGCCCTCGGCGGTGAACACTGAAGCTTTCTTT.

This clonotype has a count of ten or more. This chain uses TRBV2 with TRBJ1-2; no clear D. The CDR3 contains 13 residues. Germline CDR1 reads SNHLY; CDR2 reads FYNNEI. V was shortened by 3 bases and J by 3 bases, with 8 bases between the two germline ends. For the CDR3, the DNA is TGTGCCAGCAGTGAGAGTCTGGACTATGGCTACACCTTC. Its translation is CASSESLDYGYTF.

The chain recombines TRBV10-3 with TRBJ2-5, with D perhaps matching TRBD2 (5 bases). The CDR3 is made up of 16 amino acids. Germline CDR1 is ENHRY and CDR2 is SYGVKD. Trimming took 3 bases from V and 3 from J, leaving 17 bases between them. CDR3 coding DNA: TGTGCCATCAGTGAAAAGGTGGCAACCGGGGAAGAGACCCAGTACTTC. Protein product: CAISEKVATGEETQYF.

The V call is TRBV12-3 or TRBV12-4, the J call TRBJ2-3, with TRBD1 as a possible D gene (6 bases). The CDR3 has 14 amino acids. V gave up 4 bases and J gave up 2 bases, with 10 bases separating them. The DNA of the CDR3 is TGTGCCAGCAGTTCCAGGGGCTACACAGATACGCAGTATTTT. This translates into CASSSRGYTDTQYF.

The chain has TRBV7-2 and TRBJ1-2, with D possibly matching TRBD1 (5 bases). Per the germline V gene, CDR1 is SGHTA and CDR2 is FQGNSA. V was cut by 0 bases and J by 5 bases, with 13 bases left in between. CDR3 length: 15 amino acids. CDR3 sequence: CASSLALGTYYGYTF. CDR3 DNA: TGTGCCAGCAGCTTAGCGCTAGGGACCTATTATGGCTACACCTTC.

This chain joins TRBV7-9 and TRBJ2-1; the D gene is possibly TRBD2 (5 bases). V was cut by 3 bases and J by 8 bases, with 11 bases left in between. Germline V gene lookup returns CDR1 SEHNR and CDR2 FQNEAQ (reference sequence). The CDR3 is 13 amino acids. The CDR3 sequence: CASSLGKGDEQFF. The DNA for the CDR3 is TGTGCCAGCAGCTTGGGGAAGGGAGATGAGCAGTTCTTC.

This chain connects TRBV6-5 to TRBJ2-1, with D possibly matching TRBD1 (5 bases). The germline gives CDR1 MNHEY, CDR2 SVGAGI. The CDR3 extends over 14 amino acids. The CDR3 loop reads CGSTSRGSYNEQFF. The DNA for the CDR3 is TGTGGCAGTACCTCTAGGGGCTCCTACAATGAGCAGTTCTTC.

The genes are TRBV20-1 and TRBJ2-3; TRBD1 matches at 10 bases. Germline CDR1 reads DFQATT; CDR2 reads SNEGSKA (reference sequence). This CDR3 region has 14 residues. J was trimmed by 6 bases and V by 3 bases; bases with no gene match: 6. CDR3: CSARDGQGVDTQYF. CDR3 nucleotides: TGCAGTGCTAGGGACGGACAGGGGGTGGATACGCAGTATTTT.

This clonotype turned up a few times. The chain combines TRBV7-9 with TRBJ1-1; 7 nucleotides align to TRBD1. This CDR3 is built from 13 residues. Germline CDR1 reads SEHNR; CDR2 reads FQNEAQ (reference sequence). With V trimmed by 6 bases and J by 7 bases, 8 bases remained unmatched. The CDR3, as DNA: TGTGCCAGCAGGCACCCCGGACAGGATGAAGCTTTCTTT. It specifies CASRHPGQDEAFF.

The V call is TRBV20-1, the J call TRBJ2-7; 7 bases are a match to TRBD1. Trimming took 6 bases from V and 2 from J; bases not matched to a gene: 10. There are 14 residues in the CDR3. Germline V lookup: CDR1 DFQATT, CDR2 SNEGSKA (reference sequence). The DNA of the CDR3 is TGCAGTGCCCGGTCGACAGGGTGGACCTACGAGCAGTACTTC. Amino acids: CSARSTGWTYEQYF.

This clonotype was counted many times. The gene calls are TRBV7-9 and TRBJ1-2; tentative D call: TRBD1 (5 bases). Germline-derived CDR1 and CDR2 are SEHNR and FQNEAQ (reference sequence). The CDR3 spans 14 residues. Trimming pared 5 bases from V and 8 bases from J, leaving 18 bases between. In nucleotides, the CDR3 is TGTGCCAGCAGCCCGGGGGAATTCCGATGCGGCTACACCTTC. Encoded protein: CASSPGEFRCGYTF.

This clonotype has a count of ten or more. The CDR3 here is CASSLEAGITEAFF. The CDR3, as DNA: TGTGCCAGCAGTTTAGAGGCAGGGATCACTGAAGCTTTCTTT. This sequence joins TRBV28 and TRBJ1-1; the D gene is possibly TRBD1 (5 bases). V lost 2 bases to trimming and J lost 4 bases, with 11 bases between them. The CDR3 runs to 14 residues. CDR1 MDHEN and CDR2 SYDVKM come from the germline V gene.

V and J are TRBV4-1 and TRBJ1-1, with D possibly TRBD1 on 5 matching bases. V lost 3 bases to trimming and J lost 2 bases, with 10 bases between them. Germline CDR1 is MGHRA and CDR2 is YSYEKL. The CDR3 sequence is 14 residues long. The CDR3 is CASSHGAPNTEAFF. CDR3 in DNA: TGCGCCAGCAGCCACGGGGCCCCAAACACTGAAGCTTTCTTT.

This clonotype was counted a few times. The J gene is TRBJ2-5, the V gene TRBV7-8, with 7 bases aligning to TRBD2. The length of the CDR3 is 13 residues. The V and J ends lost 4 bases and 2 bases, in that order; junction bases with no gene match: 1. CDR1 is SGHVS, CDR2 FQNEAQ, per germline. DNA for the CDR3: TGTGCCAGCAGCTCCGGGGGGCAAGAGACCCAGTACTTC. It yields the protein CASSSGGQETQYF.

This clonotype occurred once. The V gene is TRBV28, the J gene TRBJ2-1, with unresolved D. The germline V gene encodes CDR1 MDHEN and CDR2 SYDVKM. CDR3 length equals 13 residues. V was clipped by 8 bases and J by 2 bases, with 10 bases between them. This CDR3 is CASARLPYNEQFF. DNA for the CDR3: TGTGCCAGCGCACGGTTGCCCTACAATGAGCAGTTCTTC.

The chain has TRBV29-1 and TRBJ2-1; unclear D gene. The length of the CDR3 is 12 residues. The V and J ends lost 4 bases and 10 bases respectively, with 14 bases between them. Germline-derived CDR1 and CDR2 are SQVTM and ANQGSEA. Here the CDR3 DNA reads TGCAGCGTTGGATTAGCAGGAGAAGAGCAGTTCTTC. This translates into CSVGLAGEEQFF.

This chain connects TRBV5-1 to TRBJ2-1; the D gene is possibly TRBD1 (5 bases). Germline CDR1 SGHRS, CDR2 YFSETQ. The CDR3 length is 13 residues. V lost 4 bases to trimming and J lost 10 bases, with 15 bases between them. CDR3 DNA sequence: TGCGCCAGCAGCAGTCTCGACAGAGACGAGCAGTTCTTC. Encoded protein: CASSSLDRDEQFF. The full variable domain, with the rest looked up from reference TRBV5-1 and TRBJ2-1, is KAGVTQTPRYLIKTRGQQVTLSCSPISGHRSVSWYQQTPGQGLQFLFEYFSETQRNKGNFPGRFSGRQFSNSRSEMNVSTLELGDSALYLCASSSLDRDEQFFGPGTRLTVL.

This clonotype has only a few counts. The V call is TRBV7-6, the J call TRBJ2-1; 11 bases are a match to TRBD2. This CDR3 comprises 16 residues. With 0 bases clipped from V and 8 bases from J, the junction kept 6 bases outside the gene matches. Germline CDR1 is SGHVS and CDR2 is FNYEAQ. CDR3 coding DNA: TGTGCCAGCAGCTTAGCGCCACTAGCGGGGGTGGATGAGCAGTTCTTC. This codes for CASSLAPLAGVDEQFF.

This clonotype was recorded many times. The rearrangement links TRBV29-1 to TRBJ2-1, with 7 positions matching TRBD1. The CDR3 contains 16 residues. Trimming took 0 bases from V and 9 from J; bases not matched to a gene: 14. Germline V lookup: CDR1 SQVTM, CDR2 ANQGSEA. This CDR3 is CSVEDKILTGIGEQFF. In DNA, the CDR3 is TGCAGCGTTGAAGACAAAATCCTGACAGGGATAGGTGAGCAGTTCTTC.